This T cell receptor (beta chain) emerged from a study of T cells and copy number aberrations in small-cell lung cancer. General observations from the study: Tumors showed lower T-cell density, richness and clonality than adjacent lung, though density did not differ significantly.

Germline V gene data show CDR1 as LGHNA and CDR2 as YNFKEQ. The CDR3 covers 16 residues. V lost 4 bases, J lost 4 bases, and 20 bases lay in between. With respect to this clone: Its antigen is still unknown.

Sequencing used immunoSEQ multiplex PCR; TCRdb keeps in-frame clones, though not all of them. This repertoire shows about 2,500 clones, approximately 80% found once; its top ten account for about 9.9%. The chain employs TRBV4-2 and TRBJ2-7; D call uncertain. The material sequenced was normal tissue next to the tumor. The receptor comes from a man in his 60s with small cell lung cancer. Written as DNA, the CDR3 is TGTGCCAGCAGCCCCTCCCCAGTCAACCATCATTACGAGCAGTACTTC. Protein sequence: CASSPSPVNHHYEQYF.